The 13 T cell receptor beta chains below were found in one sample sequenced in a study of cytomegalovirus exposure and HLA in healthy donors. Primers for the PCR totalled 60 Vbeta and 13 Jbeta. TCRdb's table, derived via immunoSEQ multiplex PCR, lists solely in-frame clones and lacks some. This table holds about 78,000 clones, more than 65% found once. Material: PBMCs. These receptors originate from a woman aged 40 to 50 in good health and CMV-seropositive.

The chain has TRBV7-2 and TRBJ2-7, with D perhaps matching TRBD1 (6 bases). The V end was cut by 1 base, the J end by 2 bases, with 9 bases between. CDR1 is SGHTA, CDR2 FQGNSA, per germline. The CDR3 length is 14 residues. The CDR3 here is CASSLEQGPYEQYF. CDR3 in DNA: TGTGCCAGCAGCTTAGAACAGGGCCCCTACGAGCAGTACTTC. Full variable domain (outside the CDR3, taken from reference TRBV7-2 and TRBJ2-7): GAGVSQSPSNKVTEKGKDVELRCDPISGHTALYWYRQSLGQGLEFLIYFQGNSAPDKSGLPSDRFSAERTGGSVSTLTIQRTQQEDSAVYLCASSLEQGPYEQYFGPGTRLTVT.

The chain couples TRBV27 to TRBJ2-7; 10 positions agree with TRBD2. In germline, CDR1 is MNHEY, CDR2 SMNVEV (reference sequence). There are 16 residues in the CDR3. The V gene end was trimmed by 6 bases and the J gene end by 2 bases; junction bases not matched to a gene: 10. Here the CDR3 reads CASSSNPAGGTYEQYF. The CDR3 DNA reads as TGTGCCAGCAGCTCAAATCCAGCGGGAGGGACCTACGAGCAGTACTTC.

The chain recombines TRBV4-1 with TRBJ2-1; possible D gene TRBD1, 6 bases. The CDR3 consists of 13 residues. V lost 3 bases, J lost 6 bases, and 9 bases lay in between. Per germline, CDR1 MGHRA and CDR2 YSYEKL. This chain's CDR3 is CASSHTGFNEQFF. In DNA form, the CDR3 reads TGCGCCAGCAGCCATACAGGGTTCAATGAGCAGTTCTTC.

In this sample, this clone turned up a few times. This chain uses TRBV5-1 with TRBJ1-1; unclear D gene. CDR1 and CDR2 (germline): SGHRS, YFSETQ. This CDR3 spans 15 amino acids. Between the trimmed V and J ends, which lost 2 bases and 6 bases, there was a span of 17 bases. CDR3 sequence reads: CASSLELTGRAEAFF. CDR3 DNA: TGCGCCAGCAGCTTAGAATTGACGGGAAGGGCTGAAGCTTTCTTT.

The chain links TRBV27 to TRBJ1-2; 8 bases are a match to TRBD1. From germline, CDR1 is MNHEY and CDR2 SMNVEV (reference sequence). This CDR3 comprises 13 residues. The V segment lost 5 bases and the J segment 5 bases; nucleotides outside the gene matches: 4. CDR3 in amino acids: CASSNRQGYGYTF. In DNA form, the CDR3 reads TGTGCCAGCAGTAATAGACAGGGGTATGGCTACACCTTC.

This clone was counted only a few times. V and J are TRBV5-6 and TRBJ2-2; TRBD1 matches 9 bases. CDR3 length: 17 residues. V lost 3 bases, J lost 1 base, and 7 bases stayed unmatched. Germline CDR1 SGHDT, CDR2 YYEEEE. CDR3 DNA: TGTGCCAGCAGCTCGTACAGGGGGCTAATGAACACCGGGGAGCTGTTTTTT. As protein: CASSSYRGLMNTGELFF.

CDR3 protein: CASTSSGRFTGELFF. CDR3 DNA sequence: TGTGCCAGCACCTCTAGCGGGCGGTTCACCGGGGAGCTGTTTTTT. V and J are TRBV25-1 and TRBJ2-2; TRBD2 agrees at 8 bases. Trimming cost V 7 bases and J 4 bases; bases outside gene matches: 8. Germline CDR1 is MGHDK and CDR2 is SYGVNS. CDR3 size: 15 residues.

CDR3 coding DNA: TGCAGCGTTGGGGCTAGCGGCACAGATACGCAGTATTTT. Protein product: CSVGASGTDTQYF. This chain connects TRBV29-1 to TRBJ2-3; maybe TRBD2 (6 bases). Trimming shortened V by 4 bases and J by 1 base, and 9 bases separated the two germline ends. The CDR3 sequence is 13 residues long. Germline V gene data show CDR1 as SQVTM and CDR2 as ANQGSEA.

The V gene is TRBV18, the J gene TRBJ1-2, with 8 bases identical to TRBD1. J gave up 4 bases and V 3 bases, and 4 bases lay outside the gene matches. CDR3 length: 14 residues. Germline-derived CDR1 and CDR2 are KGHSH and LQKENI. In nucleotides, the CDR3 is TGTGCCAGCTCACCGCCAGGGACAGGCTATGGCTACACCTTC. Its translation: CASSPPGTGYGYTF.

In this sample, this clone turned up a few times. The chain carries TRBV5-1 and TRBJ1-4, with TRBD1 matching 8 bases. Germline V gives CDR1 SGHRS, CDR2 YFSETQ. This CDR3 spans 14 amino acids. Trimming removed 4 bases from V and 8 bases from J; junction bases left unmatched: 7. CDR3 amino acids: CASSHQGAEEKLFF. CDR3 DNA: TGCGCCAGCAGCCATCAGGGGGCAGAGGAAAAACTGTTTTTT.

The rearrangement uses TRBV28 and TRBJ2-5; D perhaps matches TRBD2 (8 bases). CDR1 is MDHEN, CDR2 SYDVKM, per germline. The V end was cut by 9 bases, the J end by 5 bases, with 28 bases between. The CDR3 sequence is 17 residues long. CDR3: CASSRQGDSGSGETQYF. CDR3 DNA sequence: TGTGCCAGTTCGAGGCAGGGGGACAGCGGGAGTGGGGAGACCCAGTACTTC.

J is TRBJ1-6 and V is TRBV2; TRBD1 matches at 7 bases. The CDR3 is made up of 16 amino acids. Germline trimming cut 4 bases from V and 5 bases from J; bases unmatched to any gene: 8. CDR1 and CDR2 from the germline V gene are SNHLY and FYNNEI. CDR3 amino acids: CASSAQGTGNNSPLHF. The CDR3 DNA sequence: TGTGCCAGCAGTGCACAGGGGACCGGCAATAATTCACCCCTCCACTTT.

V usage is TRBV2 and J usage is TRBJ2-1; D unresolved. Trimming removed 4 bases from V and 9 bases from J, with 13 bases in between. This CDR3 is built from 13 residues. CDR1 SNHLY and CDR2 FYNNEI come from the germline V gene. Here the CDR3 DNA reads TGTGCCAGCAGTGTGGAGCAGCGCGGTGAGCAGTTCTTC. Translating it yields CASSVEQRGEQFF.